The 14 T cell receptor beta chains given below trace back to one sample, sequenced in a study of blood T cell repertoires in COVID-19. The table came from immunoSEQ multiplex PCR; TCRdb's copy has only in-frame clones and leaves some out. The sample has about 240,000 clones; more than 75% are singletons. The sequencing input was peripheral blood. The receptors were sampled from a middle-aged woman who had recovered from COVID-19.

The chain combines TRBV19 with TRBJ2-3; 8 bases align to TRBD1. The germline V gene encodes CDR1 LNHDA and CDR2 SQIVND (reference sequence). The CDR3 sequence is 12 residues long. V dropped 6 bases and J dropped 10; count of bases not matched to a gene: 6. This CDR3 is CASRGRGPSQYF. DNA for the CDR3: TGTGCCAGTAGGGGCAGGGGGCCATCGCAGTATTTT.

The gene calls are TRBV4-1 and TRBJ1-2; possible D gene TRBD1, 6 bases. Germline CDR1 is MGHRA and CDR2 is YSYEKL. The CDR3 runs 14 residues. V lost 4 bases and J 8 bases, leaving 17 bases between the germline ends. The CDR3 is CASSPPGTGWGYTF. DNA for the CDR3: TGCGCCAGCAGCCCCCCGGGAACAGGGTGGGGCTACACCTTC.

This chain links TRBV7-2 with TRBJ1-2, with 11 bases that match TRBD1. Germline CDR1 and CDR2: SGHTA and FQGNSA. CDR3 size: 14 residues. V lost 5 bases to trimming and J lost 8 bases; unmatched junction nucleotides: 7. Here the CDR3 DNA reads TGTGCCAGCAGCCCCGCCGGGACAGGGGGGGGCTACACCTTC. This codes for CASSPAGTGGGYTF.

The V gene is TRBV10-2, the J gene TRBJ1-4; 11 bases align to TRBD1. The length of the CDR3 is 13 residues. V lost 6 bases, J lost 7 bases, and 1 base stayed unmatched. Germline loops: CDR1 WSHSY, CDR2 SAAADI. CDR3: CASSGTGGEKLFF. The CDR3 DNA sequence: TGCGCCAGCAGCGGGACAGGGGGTGAAAAACTGTTTTTT.

This clone has just a few counts. J is TRBJ1-3 and V is TRBV5-1; 7 nucleotides align to TRBD1. Germline V gene sequence: CDR1 SGHRS, CDR2 YFSETQ. V shed 0 bases and J 2 bases; nucleotides not matched to a gene: 8. This CDR3 has 17 residues. The CDR3 is CASSLDVTGLAGNTIYF. The CDR3 bases are TGCGCCAGCAGCTTGGATGTGACAGGGCTGGCTGGAAACACCATATATTTT.

The gene calls are TRBV2 and TRBJ2-7; possibly TRBD1 for D (6 bases). The CDR3 length is 15 residues. Germline V gene lookup returns CDR1 SNHLY and CDR2 FYNNEI. V lost 6 bases to trimming and J lost 0 bases, with 15 bases between them. The CDR3 loop reads CASSPGQSSSYEQYF. CDR3 sequence (DNA): TGTGCCAGCAGCCCCGGACAGTCGAGCTCCTACGAGCAGTACTTC. Based on the CDR3 plus reference TRBV2 and TRBJ2-7, the full variable domain is EPEVTQTPSHQVTQMGQEVILRCVPISNHLYFYWYRQILGQKVEFLVSFYNNEISEKSEIFDDQFSVERPDGSNFTLKIRSTKLEDSAMYFCASSPGQSSSYEQYFGPGTRLTVT.

In its sample, this clone was seen a few times. The V and J genes are TRBV19 and TRBJ2-4, with TRBD1 matching over 7 bases. This CDR3 is 16 amino acids long. Per germline, CDR1 LNHDA and CDR2 SQIVND (reference sequence). J lost 4 bases, V lost 4 bases, and 10 bases had no gene match. The CDR3 loop is CASSTPRTGVKNIQYF. CDR3 coding DNA: TGTGCCAGTAGTACCCCCCGGACAGGAGTTAAAAACATTCAGTACTTC. The full variable domain, rest sourced from reference TRBV19 and TRBJ2-4, is DGGITQSPKYLFRKEGQNVTLSCEQNLNHDAMYWYRQDPGQGLRLIYYSQIVNDFQKGDIAEGYSVSREKKESFPLTVTSAQKNPTAFYLCASSTPRTGVKNIQYFGAGTRLSVL.

There are a few counts of this clone. Other DNA sequences in this specimen translate into the identical CDR3. This chain connects TRBV10-3 to TRBJ2-7; possible D gene TRBD1, 6 bases. V gave up 6 bases and J gave up 2 bases, with 14 bases separating them. The germline V gene encodes CDR1 ENHRY and CDR2 SYGVKD. The CDR3 length is 14 residues. The CDR3 spells CAIRVGAGAYEQYF. CDR3 sequence (DNA): TGTGCCATCAGGGTGGGGGCTGGGGCCTACGAGCAGTACTTC.

This clone was counted a single time. CDR3 nucleotides: TGTGCCAGCAGCAGGCAGGGGGGAAGGGCTGAAGCTTTCTTT. Translated: CASSRQGGRAEAFF. The chain uses TRBV6-5 and TRBJ1-1, with 7 bases matching TRBD1. The ends lost 6 bases at V and 6 bases at J; junction bases unmatched: 10. The CDR3 has 14 amino acids. Germline-derived CDR1 and CDR2 are MNHEY and SVGAGI.

The gene calls are TRBV25-1 and TRBJ1-5, with D possibly being TRBD1 (5 bases). The V gene's germline CDR1 is MGHDK and CDR2 SYGVNS. This CDR3 is built from 15 residues. Trimming stripped 2 bases from V and 2 bases from J, with 10 bases between. Here the CDR3 reads CASSEGGIGNQPQHF. In nucleotides, the CDR3 is TGTGCCAGCAGTGAAGGGGGGATAGGCAATCAGCCCCAGCATTTT.

This clone was found once. The rearrangement links TRBV6-6 to TRBJ2-2; the D gene is possibly TRBD2 (6 bases). Trimming stripped 6 bases from V and 9 bases from J, with 14 bases between. Looked up from germline, CDR1 is MNHNY and CDR2 is SVGAGI (reference sequence). This CDR3 is built from 13 residues. The CDR3 DNA reads TGTGCCAGCAGCCGGGGGTGGGACCGGGAGCTGTTTTTT. Residues: CASSRGWDRELFF.

The chain has TRBV19 and TRBJ2-1, with D perhaps matching TRBD1 (5 bases). The V and J ends lost 3 bases and 8 bases respectively, with 20 bases between them. CDR1 and CDR2 from the germline V gene are LNHDA and SQIVND (reference sequence). The CDR3 has 16 amino acids. CDR3 sequence: CASSMGRLVDNYEQFF. CDR3 coding DNA: TGTGCCAGTAGTATGGGCCGGTTGGTGGACAATTATGAGCAGTTCTTC. The full variable domain, rest sourced from reference TRBV19 and TRBJ2-1, is DGGITQSPKYLFRKEGQNVTLSCEQNLNHDAMYWYRQDPGQGLRLIYYSQIVNDFQKGDIAEGYSVSREKKESFPLTVTSAQKNPTAFYLCASSMGRLVDNYEQFFGPGTRLTVL.

The chain joins TRBV19 to TRBJ1-5, with no clear D. Deletions cut 1 base from V and 8 bases from J, with 6 bases between. Germline loops: CDR1 LNHDA, CDR2 SQIVND (reference sequence). This CDR3 is built from 12 residues. The CDR3 here is CASSIAGEPQHF. The DNA for the CDR3 is TGTGCCAGTAGTATAGCCGGGGAGCCCCAGCATTTT. The full variable domain, completed using reference TRBV19 and TRBJ1-5, is DGGITQSPKYLFRKEGQNVTLSCEQNLNHDAMYWYRQDPGQGLRLIYYSQIVNDFQKGDIAEGYSVSREKKESFPLTVTSAQKNPTAFYLCASSIAGEPQHFGDGTRLSIL.

This chain joins TRBV7-9 and TRBJ1-4; D is ambiguous. Per the germline V gene, CDR1 is SEHNR and CDR2 is FQNEAQ (reference sequence). The CDR3 is made up of 15 amino acids. Trimming removed 5 bases from V and 5 bases from J, with 15 bases in between. This CDR3 is CASSDRGQINEKLFF. DNA of the CDR3: TGTGCCAGCAGCGACCGAGGGCAGATAAATGAAAAACTGTTTTTT.